The entry that follows covers one T cell receptor (beta chain) sequence. A single count supports this clonotype. The antigen this receptor binds is unknown. The input lacks base qualities; no much larger clone sits a single base away. Weak support is all one read offers. The sample originates from a study of CD8+CD57+ T cells in acquired aplastic anemia (dated by TCRdb to about 2018). At the level of the whole study: A mean of around 3.3 ug of DNA, ranging from roughly 0.19 to 27.4 ug, was extracted from sorted CD4+ and CD8+ cells. CD8+CD57+ expansion was defined as a frequency above the mean frequency observed in healthy subjects.

A distance of 15 bases separates the germline ends of V and J, which lose 6 bases and 0 bases respectively. The CDR3 has 15 amino acids, counting the end cysteine and phenylalanine. CDR3 DNA only is kept here, 45 bases in frame from base 1. Expansion of CD8+CD57+ cells had been shown by flow cytometry in the patients chosen for sequencing. Severe acquired aplastic anemia was diagnosed in all patients according to International Study of Aplastic Anemia and Agranulocytosis and Camitta criteria. No patient had received any therapy when blood was sampled. In the study, sorted CD4+ and CD8+ blood T cells from patients with severe aplastic anemia and from healthy subjects underwent deep sequencing of TCR repertoires. Patients were enrolled in the USA under clinicaltrials.gov protocols 00001620, 01623167, 00001397, 00071045, 00081523 and 00961064. Ficoll-Paque density gradient centrifugation was used to isolate peripheral blood mononuclear cells. Before DNA was extracted, CD4+ and CD8+ T cells were sorted using either FACS or magnetic beads.

Genomic DNA was used as template for profiling of TCR beta VDJ combinations and CDR3 sequences. An Illumina HiSeq 2000 was used for TCR repertoire sequencing. Under the source paper's analysis protocol: TRBV/TRBJ rearrangement plots, CDR3 size and DJ length profiles, and Simpson's diversity index were used to evaluate the repertoires. The immunodominant clone was defined as the most abundant DNA sequence in deep sequencing data. CDR3 amino acid sequences were screened for sharing across subjects and were compared with published repertoires and the VDJdb database. TCRdb took the public reads, trimmed them with fastp at Q25, ran MiXCR for clone calling and kept in-frame beta chains. All rows with the same CDR3 protein become a single entry with the most common DNA and genes. What appears here as the V and J calls and clone size reflects TCRdb's work, not the paper's. The sample table records 200,000 to 250,000 distinct CDR3 sequences; about 60% of these occur just once. About three fifths of the sample is in the top ten clones.

Study-wide conclusions, independent of this receptor: No significant difference in CD8+ Simpson's diversity was found between patients and healthy controls (P=0.060). Roughly 30 CD8+ CDR3 sequences were found to be shared between patients and controls, but these sequences appeared to be highly expressed in patients and within the immunodominant clones of the patients.

The specimen sequenced was sorted CD4+, CD8+, or CD8+CD57+ T cells (not recorded which) from PBMCs. The chain links TRBV12-3 or TRBV12-4 with TRBJ2-7; 7 matching bases give a weak D call of TRBD1. The sequence came from a human donor with aplastic anemia. This receptor has the CDR3 CASSGGGAGSYEQYF. The DNA sequence is as follows: TGTGCCAGCAGCGGAGGGGGCGCCGGCTCCTACGAGCAGTACTTC.